The 3 T cell receptor beta chains below all came from one sample that was sequenced in a study of identical twins. One entry per CDR3 protein, called by TCRdb with MiXCR from the 5' RACE reads. Found here are 150,000 or so distinct CDR3 sequences, under 4.5% of them singletons; the top ten hold roughly 8%. Material: memory T cells sorted from blood. These receptors were taken from a man aged 18 to 30 in good health.

This clonotype was seen repeatedly, ten times or more. The chain has TRBV3-1 and TRBJ2-2, with D possibly matching TRBD2 (6 bases). Germline CDR1 LGHDT, CDR2 YNNKEL (reference sequence). The CDR3 sequence is 15 residues long. V dropped 3 bases and J dropped 2 bases, with 10 bases sitting between them. CDR3 amino acids: CASSQRDSNTGELFF. CDR3 in DNA: TGTGCCAGCAGCCAGAGGGACTCCAACACCGGGGAGCTGTTTTTT.

This clonotype was seen repeatedly, ten times or more. The chain joins TRBV20-1 to TRBJ1-1; possibly TRBD1 for D (6 bases). Trimming stripped 1 base from V and 2 bases from J, with 23 bases between. The CDR3 has 18 amino acids. Germline V lookup: CDR1 DFQATT, CDR2 SNEGSKA (reference sequence). DNA for the CDR3: TGCAGTGCTAGAGGCCCTGGGGGGGCGGGAAGGGGAAACACTGAAGCTTTCTTT. It specifies CSARGPGGAGRGNTEAFF.

This clonotype was picked up many times. The genes are TRBV6-1 and TRBJ2-2, with TRBD2 matching 8 bases. This CDR3 is built from 14 residues. Germline CDR1 is MNHNS and CDR2 is SASEGT. V lost 9 bases, J lost 5 bases, and 8 bases stayed unmatched. The CDR3 nucleotides are TGTGCCAGTAGGAGCGGGAGTCGGACCGGGGAGCTGTTTTTT. Protein sequence: CASRSGSRTGELFF.